This paragraph covers one T cell receptor beta chain sequence. This sample is drawn from a study of blood T cells in healthy people across ages. The germline V and J ends were trimmed by 1 base and 1 base, with 5 bases remaining between them. Germline CDR1 is MNHNY and CDR2 is SVGAGI (reference sequence). This CDR3 is 14 amino acids long. Together with a sample-barcoded 5' primer, a J-beta primer mix was included in a second PCR lasting roughly 6 to 12 cycles. TCRdb recomputed calls from the 5' RACE reads with MiXCR, one row per CDR3 protein. The sample records some 890,000 distinct CDR3 sequences, under 35% being singletons. The same sample was also used in a study of T cells of mothers and their children.

The clonotype originates from a woman aged 40 to 50 in good health. The chain carries TRBV6-6 and TRBJ1-5; D remains unclear. Specimen: blood. The CDR3 DNA follows: TGTGCCAGCAGTTACTTAAGGAGCAATCAGCCCCAGCATTTT. As protein: CASSYLRSNQPQHF.